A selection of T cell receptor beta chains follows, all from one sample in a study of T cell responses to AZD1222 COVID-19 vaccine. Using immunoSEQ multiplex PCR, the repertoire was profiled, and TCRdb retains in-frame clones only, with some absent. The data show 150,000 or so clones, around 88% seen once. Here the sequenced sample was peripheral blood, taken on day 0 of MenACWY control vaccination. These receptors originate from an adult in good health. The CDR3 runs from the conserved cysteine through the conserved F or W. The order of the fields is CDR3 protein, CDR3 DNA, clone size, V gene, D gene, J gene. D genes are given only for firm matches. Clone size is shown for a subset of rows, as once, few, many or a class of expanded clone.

CASRSRDLSSYEQYF TGTGCCAGCAGGTCTAGGGACTTGTCCTCCTACGAGCAGTACTTC NA TRBV2 NA TRBJ2-7
CATSPGTTGLGGTQYF TGTGCCACCAGCCCAGGGACTACTGGTTTGGGGGGTACGCAGTATTTT NA TRBV15 TRBD2 TRBJ2-3
CASSILVPPDTQYF TGTGCCAGCAGTATACTAGTACCTCCAGATACGCAGTATTTT NA TRBV27 NA TRBJ2-3
CASSYSTSGGWQQFF TGTGCCAGCAGTTACTCGACTAGCGGGGGGTGGCAGCAGTTCTTC NA TRBV6-2/TRBV6-3 TRBD2 TRBJ2-1
CASSVGGDYRTGELFF TGTGCCAGCAGCGTAGGGGGGGATTATCGCACCGGGGAGCTGTTTTTT NA TRBV9 NA TRBJ2-2
CASPPPNRGQYEQYF TGTGCCAGCCCCCCCCCTAACAGGGGGCAGTACGAGCAGTACTTC NA TRBV7-6 TRBD1 TRBJ2-7
CASSFSRVRTGELFF TGTGCCAGCAGCTTTTCTCGTGTTCGGACCGGGGAGCTGTTTTTT NA TRBV7-2 NA TRBJ2-2
CASSDDRANEQFF TGTGCCAGCAGCGACGACAGGGCCAATGAGCAGTTCTTC NA TRBV7-3 TRBD1 TRBJ2-1
CASSWDRGSNGYTF TGTGCCAGCAGCTGGGACAGGGGATCCAATGGCTACACCTTC NA TRBV5-4 TRBD1 TRBJ1-2
CASSLGRSMGVEQYF TGTGCCAGCAGCTTGGGACGCTCCATGGGAGTCGAGCAGTACTTC NA TRBV5-4 NA TRBJ2-7
CASSPPGGGGYTF TGTGCCAGCAGCCCCCCCGGGGGGGGCGGCTACACCTTC NA TRBV7-3 NA TRBJ1-2
CATKGAGGRETQYF TGTGCCACCAAAGGAGCGGGAGGGCGGGAGACCCAGTACTTC NA TRBV6-5 TRBD2 TRBJ2-5
CASSFEGLLSEAFF TGCGCCAGCAGCTTCGAAGGGTTACTTTCTGAAGCTTTCTTT NA TRBV5-1 NA TRBJ1-1
CASSTGTEGNTQYF TGTGCCAGCAGCACTGGGACGGAGGGAAATACGCAGTATTTT NA TRBV9 NA TRBJ2-3
CASSPPRGANQPQHF TGTGCCAGCAGCCCACCCCGTGGTGCCAATCAGCCCCAGCATTTT NA TRBV5-4 NA TRBJ1-5
CASSLSTPRTSGKVPFF TGTGCCAGCAGTTTATCGACTCCCAGGACTAGCGGGAAAGTGCCGTTCTTC few TRBV27 TRBD2 TRBJ2-1
CASSLEGLGQETQYF TGCGCCAGCAGCTTGGAGGGTTTGGGCCAAGAGACCCAGTACTTC NA TRBV5-1 NA TRBJ2-5
CASSLTSGELFF TGCGCCAGCAGCTTGACTAGCGGGGAGCTGTTTTTT NA TRBV5-1 NA TRBJ2-2
CASSLVLVTGTEAFF TGTGCCAGCAGCTTAGTGTTGGTCACTGGAACTGAAGCTTTCTTT once TRBV7-9 NA TRBJ1-1
CASSLGQGSGNTIYF TGTGCCAGCTCCCTCGGACAGGGCTCTGGAAACACCATATATTTT NA TRBV18 TRBD1 TRBJ1-3
CASSQRTGQETQYF TGTGCCAGCAGCCAGCGAACAGGGCAAGAGACCCAGTACTTC medium-sized TRBV4-2 NA TRBJ2-5
CAARGGRVYGYTF TGTGCCGCAAGGGGGGGGCGCGTCTATGGCTACACCTTC NA TRBV6-5 NA TRBJ1-2
CASRNTDTQYF TGTGCCAGCAGGAACACAGATACGCAGTATTTT NA TRBV28 NA TRBJ2-3
CASSSTSGRSSYNEQFF TGTGCTAGCAGCTCTACTAGCGGGAGGAGCTCCTACAATGAGCAGTTCTTC NA TRBV7-7 TRBD2 TRBJ2-1
CASSQDTVNTEAFF TGTGCCAGCAGCCAAGATACAGTGAACACTGAAGCTTTCTTT NA TRBV4-2 NA TRBJ1-1
CASSHRDREKGEQYF TGTGCCAGCAGCCATCGAGACAGGGAGAAAGGCGAGCAGTACTTC once TRBV9 TRBD1 TRBJ2-7
CASRMGPLQETQYF TGTGCCAGCAGGATGGGACCGCTCCAAGAGACCCAGTACTTC NA TRBV5-5 NA TRBJ2-5
CATSRDRYNEQFF TGTGCCACTTCACGGGACAGGTACAATGAGCAGTTCTTC once TRBV27 TRBD1 TRBJ2-1
CASRPSATGETQYF TGTGCCAGCAGACCCAGCGCCACGGGGGAGACCCAGTACTTC NA TRBV7-9 NA TRBJ2-5
CASSVSGRAEFGETQYF TGTGCCAGCAGCGTCAGCGGGAGGGCCGAGTTCGGGGAGACCCAGTACTTC once TRBV9 TRBD2 TRBJ2-5
CASSLDRTQPQHF TGTGCCAGCAGCTTAGATCGTACTCAGCCCCAGCATTTT NA TRBV11-2 NA TRBJ1-5
CASSVVPGHPSSYNSPLHF TGTGCCAGCAGCGTAGTCCCCGGACACCCGAGCTCCTATAATTCACCCCTCCACTTT NA TRBV9 NA TRBJ1-6
CASSLGVGPSGNTIYF TGTGCCAGCAGCTTAGGTGTCGGCCCCTCTGGAAACACCATATATTTT NA TRBV7-9 NA TRBJ1-3
CASSQGLIQGGARGYTF TGTGCCAGCAGCCAAGGCCTAATTCAGGGGGGGGCGAGGGGCTACACCTTC NA TRBV3-1/TRBV3-2 TRBD1 TRBJ1-2
CASSPGLNDEQYF TGTGCCAGCAGCCCCGGACTCAACGACGAGCAGTACTTC NA TRBV14 NA TRBJ2-7